The clone carrying this TCR beta chain was found a few times. What it recognizes is unknown. The V end lost 3 bases, the J end lost 5 bases, and 13 bases lay between the germline ends. Germline V gene data show CDR1 as SNHLY and CDR2 as FYNNEI. The CDR3 is made up of 15 amino acids. The data were obtained in a study of cytomegalovirus exposure and HLA in healthy donors. Study outcomes and limitations: CMV antigen specificity was confirmed in vitro for three CMV-associated chains.

The donors were part of the validation cohort of more than 90 subjects. That cohort was separate from the first cohort, which comprised some 670 subjects. Sequenced by immunoSEQ multiplex PCR; TCRdb stores in-frame clones only, minus some. The table records tens of thousands of clones, more than 80% of them present only once. The chain couples TRBV2 to TRBJ1-4; tentatively, D is TRBD1 (5 bases). The TCR was taken from a woman aged 18-29 years in good health and CMV-seronegative. The sample taken for sequencing was PBMCs. CDR3 amino acids: CASSEWGGTNEKLFF. DNA of the CDR3: TGTGCCAGCAGTGAGTGGGGGGGTACGAATGAAAAACTGTTTTTT.